The T cell receptor (beta chain) described here comes from a study of prognosis after radiotherapy for stage I lung cancer. Study as a whole: Stage I lung tumors that were newly diagnosed and primary were found in 14 to 15 patients, while roughly five patients had oligometastatic NSCLC after surgical resection of the primary tumor. General study points: Lower Shannon entropy after stereotactic body radiation therapy was observed in patients who went on to develop distant metastases.

Concerning this clonotype itself: The target antigen is unknown.

By two-round multiplex PCR, the TCR beta CDR3 was amplified from genomic DNA. Primers were specific to each TRBV and TRBJ gene in first-round PCR. TCRdb reprocessed the multiplex PCR reads with MiXCR, giving one entry per CDR3 protein. The sample has more than 25,000 distinct CDR3 sequences, less than 35% seen once. Germline V gene data show CDR1 as MNHEY and CDR2 as SVGAGI. This CDR3 is built from 14 residues. V lost 0 bases and J 6 bases, leaving 12 bases between the germline ends. This specimen was PBMCs, taken before or after stereotactic body radiation therapy (not recorded which). This sequence was found in a donor of 50 years or more with non-small cell lung cancer. J is TRBJ2-7 and V is TRBV6-5; D is possibly TRBD2 (6 bases). The CDR3: CASSYSRYGGEQYF. CDR3 DNA: TGTGCCAGCAGTTACTCGAGGTACGGGGGCGAGCAGTACTTC.